This TCR beta chain was sequenced in a study of control samples from healthy donors and cancer patients. This CDR3 region has 14 residues. Germline loops: CDR1 MDHEN, CDR2 SYDVKM. The V and J ends lost 3 bases and 1 base respectively, with 9 bases between them. Produced via immunoSEQ multiplex PCR; TCRdb's table is partial and in-frame only. Among around 49,000 clones listed, roughly 89% were seen once. This clonotype was obtained from a man aged 35-49 years with colorectal cancer. This rearrangement joins TRBV28 to TRBJ1-1; the D is unclear. The specimen sequenced was PBMCs. This CDR3 reads CASSFGRENTEAFF. For the CDR3, the DNA is TGTGCCAGCAGTTTTGGCCGGGAGAACACTGAAGCTTTCTTT.